This TCR beta chain was found in a study of T cells expressing NK-cell markers. Study-level points and caveats: Dominant NKG2C+ clonotypes accounted for roughly 1.0-8% of CD8+ T cells in a handful of donors.

As for this clonotype: Its cognate antigen is unknown.

The CDR3 has 17 amino acids. Germline CDR1 SGHAT, CDR2 FQNNGV. TCRdb reworked the 5' RACE reads into one entry per CDR3 protein, no DNA. This sample's table reports 150,000 or so distinct CDR3 sequences. This chain links TRBV11-2 with TRBJ2-1; TCRdb gives TRBD1 as the D gene, but with no DNA this cannot be confirmed. This TCR was sampled from a woman aged 50 to 65 in good health. The sample comprised blood T cells: a sorted CD56 or NKG2C T cell subset, CD4+ or CD8+ T cells, or bulk PBMC T cells (not recorded which). The CDR3 reads CATYYDRDREVSDEQFF.